This TCR beta chain was found in a study of graft-versus-host responses after intestinal transplantation. Looking at the study overall: Every recipient underwent anti-thymocyte globulin induction, then tacrolimus and steroids for approximately three years. Study-wide findings and caveats: GvH clones were found in recipient marrow; some appeared first in ileum or blood.

Turning to this clone: Its specificity is not known.

Trimming took 11 bases from V and 0 from J, leaving 17 bases between them. The germline V gene encodes CDR1 SNHLY and CDR2 FYNNEI. The CDR3 covers 15 residues. Assay used: immunoSEQ multiplex PCR; TCRdb lists only in-frame clones, some missing. The repertoire includes under 30,000 clones, approximately 93% of them detected once, and around 0.57% sits in the top ten. This receptor was taken from a human patient who received an intestinal transplant, so some T cells may come from the graft donor. The specimen comprised PBMCs, sampled 18 days after transplant. The chain is built from TRBV2 and TRBJ2-1; possibly TRBD2 for D (5 bases). In DNA, the CDR3 is TGTGCCGACTCGGCTAGCCTTCTCTCCTACAATGAGCAGTTCTTC. Translating it yields CADSASLLSYNEQFF. Supplemented by reference TRBV2 and TRBJ2-1, the full variable domain reads EPEVTQTPSHQVTQMGQEVILRCVPISNHLYFYWYRQILGQKVEFLVSFYNNEISEKSEIFDDQFSVERPDGSNFTLKIRSTKLEDSAMYFCADSASLLSYNEQFFGPGTRLTVL.